This T cell receptor (beta chain) was documented in a study of blood T cells in healthy people across ages. Notes on this clonotype: Its antigen remains unknown.

This CDR3 is built from 14 residues. Looked up from germline, CDR1 is SGHRS and CDR2 is YFSETQ. Trimming left V 1 base short and J 2 bases short, with 10 bases between. A second PCR of roughly 7 to 11 cycles used a sample-barcoded 5' primer and a J-beta primer mix. TCRdb reprocessed the 5' RACE reads with MiXCR, giving one entry per CDR3 protein. The table includes about a million distinct CDR3 sequences, around 54% detected once. Approximately 10 milliliters was the volume of peripheral blood drawn from each donor. In each sample, at least 6.5 million PBMCs were isolated. General study findings and limits: Comparison with aged donors showed that long-lived donors had more naive CD4+ cells and higher diversity.

Sequencing was performed on blood. This rearrangement joins TRBV5-1 to TRBJ2-7; weak D call: TRBD1 (6 bases). This clonotype originated in a woman aged 55-70 years in good health. The CDR3 spells CASSLKQGTYEQYF. CDR3 DNA: TGCGCCAGCAGCTTGAAACAGGGCACCTACGAGCAGTACTTC.